The TCR beta chain under discussion was sequenced for a study of T cell repertoires in cytomegalovirus infection. Study context: The authors relied on CMV epitopes, both recently identified HLA-C-restricted and well-studied HLA-B-restricted. Matching HLA type, along with CMV infection, was indicated by public TCR beta signatures.

In TCRdb, the reads were re-called with MiXCR into one record per CDR3 protein. This sample yields nearly 700,000 distinct CDR3 sequences, of which about 33% are seen a single time; 15% to 20% belongs to the top ten. The CDR3 contains 13 residues. V was shortened by 5 bases and J by 9 bases, with 16 bases between the two germline ends. The germline CDR1 and CDR2 sequences are SEHNR and FQNEAQ (reference sequence). Study-wide results and limits: CMV-specific TCR beta clonotypes restricted by HLA-C were the ones dominating the ex vivo response.

To note about this clonotype: The target antigen is unknown.

Sequences were derived from cultured PBMCs, sampled from culture after CMV antigen stimulation. The receptor's source is a human donor in good health (CMV status not recorded). Some clones in this sample may be carry-over from other donors' samples. The chain employs TRBV7-9 and TRBJ1-1, with D possibly being TRBD1 (6 bases). CDR3 nucleotide sequence: TGTGCCAGCAGCACCACAACAGGGACTAAAGCTTTCTTT. It specifies CASSTTTGTKAFF.